The following is a T cell receptor beta chain sequence with its context. What it recognizes is unknown. The library protocol tagged individual cDNA molecules with unique molecular identifiers. TCRdb itself ran the 5' RACE reads through MiXCR, one entry per CDR3 protein. This repertoire shows tens of thousands of distinct CDR3 sequences, around 15% found once; its top ten account for 5% to 7%. The CDR3 runs 18 residues. The data originate from a study of early T cells in non-severe SARS-CoV-2 infection. About the research overall: Unsorted whole-blood RNA was sequenced in bulk, leaving chains unpaired.

General study points: Matching against VDJdb likely underestimated virus-specific expansions, favoring anti-spike CD8.

The rearrangement joins TRBV21-1 to TRBJ1-1; TRBD1 is the table's D call and was not checked against the DNA. TRBV21-1 is designated a pseudogene. The receptor's source is an adult who was a healthcare worker with PCR-confirmed SARS-CoV-2 infection or an uninfected control (not recorded which). Input material: whole blood. CDR3 in DNA: TGTGCCAGCATCTTAGGAGGGGGCCTATCCGGGATGAACACTGAAGCTTTCTTT. Translated, it gives CASILGGGLSGMNTEAFF.